This T cell receptor (beta chain) was sequenced during a study of shared clonotypes between healthy human individuals. Study results and caveats: Rarefaction showed sorted-subset sequencing was incomplete despite large depth.

Per the germline V gene, CDR1 is SGHNT and CDR2 is YYREEE (reference sequence). The junction had 4 bases not matched to a gene; V was cut back by 5 bases and J by 1 base. This CDR3 has 16 amino acids. Points on this clone: The antigen is unknown.

Clones were read by immunoSEQ multiplex PCR, and TCRdb kept only the in-frame ones, dropping some. The table shows millions of clones, with over 85% occurring only once. The sequence was obtained from a man aged 18 to 30 in good health. The chain employs TRBV5-4 and TRBJ2-5, with TRBD2 matching 14 bases. The sequenced sample consisted of naive CD4+ T cells sorted from blood. Sample subset: CD45RA+ positively selected. CDR3 loop: CASSRGTSGGQETQYF. The CDR3 DNA sequence: TGTGCCAGCAGTCGCGGGACTAGCGGGGGCCAAGAGACCCAGTACTTC.